This is a list of T cell receptor beta chains from one sample in a study of T cell clonotyping in hematopoietic cell transplantation. The data were produced by immunoSEQ multiplex PCR, yet TCRdb's version contains in-frame clones alone and is incomplete. The data hold around 2,000 clones, with roughly 93% observed a single time. The sample in question was peripheral blood mononuclear cells, obtained 30 days after allogeneic stem cell transplant. These receptors came from a female patient aged 50 to 65 who had an allogeneic stem cell transplant from a related donor, so the T cells may come from the graft donor. Some clones in this sample may be carry-over from other donors' samples. The CDR3 runs from the conserved cysteine through the conserved F or W. The order of the fields is D gene, J gene, CDR3 length, V gene, clone size, CDR3 DNA, CDR3 protein. D genes are given only for firm matches. A clone size is listed for some rows: how often the clone was seen (once, few, many), or a class if it is expanded.

D: TRBD1
J: TRBJ2-7
length: 16
V: TRBV19
size: large
DNA: TGTGCCAGTAGTATTTCTTGGCAGGGGGCGCGATCCGAGCAGTACTTC
CDR3: CASSISWQGARSEQYF

D: .
J: TRBJ1-6
length: 15
V: TRBV5-1
size: .
DNA: TGCGCCAGCAGCTTGGGTGTCGGGGGTAATTCACCCCTCCACTTT
CDR3: CASSLGVGGNSPLHF

D: .
J: TRBJ2-7
length: 15
V: TRBV4-1
size: .
DNA: TGCGCCAGCAGCCCGTGGGAGCAGGGGGGCTACGAGCAGTACTTC
CDR3: CASSPWEQGGYEQYF

D: .
J: TRBJ2-6
length: 15
V: TRBV7-8
size: .
DNA: TGTGCCAGCAGCTTAGGAAGCTCTGGGGCCAACGTCCTGACTTTC
CDR3: CASSLGSSGANVLTF

D: .
J: TRBJ1-5
length: 14
V: TRBV6-6
size: .
DNA: TGTGCCAGCAGATCCGGGACCGAAAATCAGCCCCAGCATTTT
CDR3: CASRSGTENQPQHF

D: .
J: TRBJ2-2
length: 12
V: TRBV10-2
size: .
DNA: TGCGCCAGCAAGCTGAGCGCCGGGGAGCTGTTTTTT
CDR3: CASKLSAGELFF

D: .
J: TRBJ2-7
length: 15
V: TRBV7-8
size: .
DNA: TGTGCCAGCAGCTTTCAGGTTCCCCTCACCTACGAGCAGTACTTC
CDR3: CASSFQVPLTYEQYF

D: TRBD2
J: TRBJ2-3
length: 15
V: TRBV5-4
size: .
DNA: TGTGCCAGCAGCTTCCTTAGCGGGAGCACAGATACGCAGTATTTT
CDR3: CASSFLSGSTDTQYF

D: TRBD1
J: TRBJ1-5
length: 13
V: TRBV7-7
size: .
DNA: TGTGCCAGCAGCCCGGACAGGAATCAGCCCCAGCATTTT
CDR3: CASSPDRNQPQHF

D: .
J: TRBJ2-7
length: 18
V: TRBV29-1
size: .
DNA: TGCAGCGTTGAAGAAAGATTTATGGGCGGATCGTGGATACGGGAGCAGTACTTC
CDR3: CSVEERFMGGSWIREQYF

D: TRBD1
J: TRBJ1-1
length: 17
V: TRBV19
size: .
DNA: TGTGCCAGTAGTACGAATCCCGGACAGGGGCTGAACACTGAAGCTTTCTTT
CDR3: CASSTNPGQGLNTEAFF